A single sample is the source of the 9 T cell receptor beta chains below, sequenced in a study of blood T cell repertoires in COVID-19. Generated by immunoSEQ multiplex PCR, the TCRdb table keeps only in-frame clones and is missing some. This table holds around 420,000 clones, around 90% found once. Material for sequencing was PBMCs or T cells enriched from blood (not recorded which). All receptors derive from a middle-aged woman with acute COVID-19.

The rearrangement joins TRBV4-2 to TRBJ1-1; 10 bases are a match to TRBD1. The ends lost 0 bases at V and 4 bases at J; junction bases unmatched: 2. This CDR3 has 15 residues. The germline gives CDR1 LGHNA, CDR2 YNFKEQ. CDR3 nucleotides: TGTGCCAGCAGCCAAGACAGGGACAGGGGCACTGAAGCTTTCTTT. Residues: CASSQDRDRGTEAFF.

This clone was detected only once. The chain has TRBV11-2 and TRBJ2-5; D is unclear. V was cut by 1 base and J by 5 bases, with 5 bases left in between. The length of the CDR3 is 12 residues. The germline V gene has CDR1 SGHAT and CDR2 FQNNGV. The CDR3 sequence: CASSLGVETQYF. Written as DNA, the CDR3 is TGTGCCAGCAGCTTAGGCGTGGAGACCCAGTACTTC.

The chain employs TRBV5-8 and TRBJ1-1; D unclear. Germline assignment: CDR1 SGHTS and CDR2 YDEGEE. CDR3 length: 15 residues. V dropped 1 base and J dropped 1 base, with 11 bases sitting between them. DNA for the CDR3: TGTGCCAGCAGCTTGTTTGACTCGTCGAACACTGAAGCTTTCTTT. It encodes CASSLFDSSNTEAFF. Supplemented by reference TRBV5-8 and TRBJ1-1, the full variable domain reads EAGVTQSPTHLIKTRGQQATLRCSPISGHTSVYWYQQALGLGLQFLLWYDEGEERNRGNFPPRFSGRQFPNYSSELNVNALELEDSALYLCASSLFDSSNTEAFFGQGTRLTVV.

The gene calls are TRBV15 and TRBJ1-5; 7 positions match TRBD1. The CDR3 has 17 amino acids. The germline gives CDR1 LNHNV, CDR2 YYDKDF (reference sequence). V lost 0 bases to trimming and J lost 2 bases; unmatched junction nucleotides: 7. The CDR3 nucleotides read TGTGCCACCAGCAGAGATAAGGGGGCGCGTGGCAATCAGCCCCAGCATTTT. Its protein product is CATSRDKGARGNQPQHF.

Written as DNA, the CDR3 is TGTGCCAGCAGTATGTCAAAATACGAGCAGTACTTC. Amino acids: CASSMSKYEQYF. The rearrangement joins TRBV6-5 to TRBJ2-7; D is ambiguous. From germline, CDR1 is MNHEY and CDR2 SVGAGI. The CDR3 has 12 residues. Between the trimmed V and J ends, which lost 5 bases and 4 bases, there was a span of 9 bases.

The chain has TRBV7-8 and TRBJ1-5; the D gene is possibly TRBD1 (5 bases). Trimming removed 3 bases at V and 2 bases at J, with 14 bases between. The germline gives CDR1 SGHVS, CDR2 FQNEAQ. This CDR3 has 16 residues. The CDR3 region is CASSFLLGGGNQPQHF. CDR3 nucleotides: TGTGCCAGCAGCTTTCTTTTGGGGGGTGGCAATCAGCCCCAGCATTTT.

This chain joins TRBV5-5 and TRBJ2-3; no definite D call. The CDR3 covers 14 residues. Germline CDR1 is SGHKS and CDR2 is YYEKEE (reference sequence). Trimming left V 5 bases short and J 1 base short, with 11 bases between. CDR3 nucleotide sequence: TGTGCCAGCAGTCAGATGGGCCGCACAGATACGCAGTATTTT. This encodes CASSQMGRTDTQYF.

The chain uses TRBV4-2 and TRBJ1-2, with unresolved D. Germline V gene lookup returns CDR1 LGHNA and CDR2 YNFKEQ. The CDR3 has 15 amino acids. Between the trimmed V and J ends, which lost 1 base and 2 bases, there was a span of 11 bases. In DNA, the CDR3 is TGTGCCAGCAGCCAAGCAAATGGGAGAAACTATGGCTACACCTTC. Translating gives CASSQANGRNYGYTF.

The chain's CDR3 is CAWMRREAGYEQYF. The CDR3 DNA is TGTGCCTGGATGAGGAGGGAAGCGGGCTACGAGCAGTACTTC. The V and J genes are TRBV30 and TRBJ2-7, with a tentative D call TRBD2 (6 bases). The V gene lost 4 bases and the J gene lost 3 bases, with 16 bases spanning the gap. Germline V gene lookup returns CDR1 GTSNPN and CDR2 SVGIG (reference sequence). The CDR3 runs to 14 residues.